The sequence of this T cell receptor (beta chain) was determined in a study of shared clonotypes between healthy human individuals. With respect to this clone: Its matching antigen is unknown.

Study-wide findings and caveats: Relative to clonotypes present in all four donors, those not shared had lower generation probabilities.

This CDR3 is 14 amino acids long. V lost 4 bases, J lost 6 bases, and 7 bases stayed unmatched. From germline, CDR1 is MNHEY and CDR2 SMNVEV (reference sequence). Replicate PCRs from sorted subsets contained roughly 200 ng DNA, which is 29,000 or so T cell genomes. Sequencing used immunoSEQ multiplex PCR; TCRdb keeps in-frame clones, though not all of them. The data contain around 1.9 million clones, under 95% of them seen just once; the ten biggest clones take up 1.5% to 2%. CD45RO-negative, CCR7-positively selected cells formed the naive CD8 fraction, excluding terminally differentiated effector memory CD45RA+ cells.

V and J are TRBV27 and TRBJ1-1; 8 bases are shared with TRBD1. Sequencing input: naive CD8+ T cells from PBMCs. This clonotype was sampled from a man between 18 and 35 years old in good health. Some clones in this sample may be carry-over from other donors' samples. The DNA of the CDR3 is TGTGCCAGCAGTTACCGCAAACAGGGGGCTGAAGCTTTCTTT. Translation gives CASSYRKQGAEAFF.